These 20 T cell receptor beta chains share one sample of origin, sequenced in a study of cytomegalovirus exposure and HLA in healthy donors. Researchers ran the PCR with 60 Vbeta and 13 Jbeta primers. The method was immunoSEQ multiplex PCR; TCRdb's version includes in-frame clones alone and lacks a portion of them. Of around 140,000 clones listed, roughly 75% are singletons. The sequencing sample was made of PBMCs. The receptors here all came from a female donor in good health and CMV-seronegative.

The rearrangement joins TRBV4-1 to TRBJ2-2; TRBD1 matches at 9 bases. The CDR3 runs 15 residues. The trim removed 4 bases at V and 4 bases at J, leaving 4 bases unmatched. Germline CDR1 MGHRA, CDR2 YSYEKL. CDR3 sequence: CASSPRTGATGELFF. In DNA form, the CDR3 reads TGCGCCAGCAGCCCGCGGACAGGGGCCACCGGGGAGCTGTTTTTT.

This clone was seen a handful of times. This chain joins TRBV7-9 and TRBJ2-2, with a weak D call TRBD1 (5 bases). From germline, CDR1 is SEHNR and CDR2 FQNEAQ (reference sequence). V was pared by 8 bases and J by 10 bases, with 14 bases between. This CDR3 spans 12 amino acids. CDR3 amino acids: CASQLRGSELFF. CDR3 sequence (DNA): TGTGCCAGCCAACTTAGGGGTTCGGAGCTGTTTTTT.

The rearrangement uses TRBV9 and TRBJ1-5, with unresolved D. Germline V gene sequence: CDR1 SGDLS, CDR2 YYNGEE. The CDR3 totals 11 residues. Between the trimmed V and J ends, which lost 2 bases and 9 bases, there was a span of 6 bases. The CDR3 loop reads CASSVSGPQHF. For the CDR3, the DNA is TGTGCCAGCAGCGTGAGCGGGCCCCAGCATTTT.

The chain has TRBV7-9 and TRBJ1-3; possibly TRBD1 for D (6 bases). Germline loops: CDR1 SEHNR, CDR2 FQNEAQ (reference sequence). Trimming cost V 1 base and J 3 bases, with 10 bases left between them. The CDR3 consists of 15 residues. DNA of the CDR3: TGTGCCAGCAGCTTAGGGACAGAGAATGGAAACACCATATATTTT. This sequence encodes CASSLGTENGNTIYF. Variable domain in full (rest from reference TRBV7-9 and TRBJ1-3): DTGVSQNPRHKITKRGQNVTFRCDPISEHNRLYWYRQTLGQGPEFLTYFQNEAQLEKSRLLSDRFSAERPKGSFSTLEIQRTEQGDSAMYLCASSLGTENGNTIYFGEGSWLTVV.

This clone was seen only a few times. This chain uses TRBV11-1 with TRBJ1-1; 11 bases are shared with TRBD1. Germline CDR1 reads SGHAT; CDR2 reads FQDESV (reference sequence). The CDR3 runs to 17 residues. The V gene end was trimmed by 5 bases and the J gene end by 2 bases; junction bases not matched to a gene: 10. CDR3 nucleotide sequence: TGTGCCAGCAGCCCCTGGAGGACAGGGGGCCTCAACACTGAAGCTTTCTTT. This encodes CASSPWRTGGLNTEAFF.

The chain uses TRBV13 and TRBJ1-2, with unresolved D. The CDR3 spans 12 residues. The V end was cut by 6 bases, the J end by 8 bases, with 13 bases between. Germline CDR1 and CDR2: PRHDT and FYEKMQ (reference sequence). This CDR3 is CASSSVVEGYTF. The CDR3 coding sequence is TGTGCCAGCAGTAGCGTTGTAGAAGGCTACACCTTC.

The chain carries TRBV7-3 and TRBJ2-3, with 7 bases matching TRBD2. The CDR3 consists of 14 residues. V was pared by 5 bases and J by 10 bases, with 12 bases of the junction left unmatched. CDR1 is SGHTA, CDR2 FQGTGA, per germline. CDR3 bases: TGTGCCAGCAGCCCTCGGGGGGAGGGAGCGCCGCAGTATTTT. Protein product: CASSPRGEGAPQYF.

This clone was seen once. The chain combines TRBV10-3 with TRBJ1-2; 9 bases agree with TRBD1. Looked up from germline, CDR1 is ENHRY and CDR2 is SYGVKD. The CDR3 has 14 amino acids. V lost 7 bases to trimming and J lost 1 base; unmatched junction nucleotides: 4. The DNA of the CDR3 is TGTGCCATCACTGGGACAGGGCTTAACTATGGCTACACCTTC. It codes for CAITGTGLNYGYTF.

This clone occurred a few times. The chain links TRBV7-2 to TRBJ1-1; 8 bases line up with TRBD1. The CDR3 consists of 14 residues. Trimming at V came to 6 bases and at J to 1 base, leaving 4 bases not matched to a gene. Germline V gives CDR1 SGHTA, CDR2 FQGNSA. The CDR3, as DNA: TGTGCCAGCAGGCCAACAGGGGGGAACACTGAAGCTTTCTTT. The encoded protein is CASRPTGGNTEAFF.

The chain joins TRBV10-3 to TRBJ1-5; D possibly corresponds to TRBD1 (5 bases). The CDR3 is 16 residues long. V dropped 2 bases and J dropped 0 bases, with 11 bases sitting between them. Germline values: CDR1 ENHRY, CDR2 SYGVKD. The DNA of the CDR3 is TGTGCCATCAGTGAGCCGACAGCGTATAGCAATCAGCCCCAGCATTTT. Translation gives CAISEPTAYSNQPQHF.

The sample holds a few counts of this clone. The V and J genes are TRBV30 and TRBJ1-2; tentative D call: TRBD1 (6 bases). The CDR3 totals 13 residues. The germline gives CDR1 GTSNPN, CDR2 SVGIG (reference sequence). Deletions cut 7 bases from V and 1 base from J, with 13 bases between. The CDR3 sequence is CALHDRLNYGYTF. CDR3 DNA sequence: TGTGCCTTACATGACAGGCTTAACTATGGCTACACCTTC.

This rearrangement joins TRBV2 to TRBJ1-4; perhaps TRBD1 as D (5 bases). V was shortened by 6 bases and J by 2 bases, with 10 bases between the two germline ends. The CDR3 length is 14 residues. Germline V lookup: CDR1 SNHLY, CDR2 FYNNEI. The CDR3 is CASRKTATNEKLFF. The CDR3 coding sequence is TGTGCCAGCAGGAAGACAGCCACTAATGAAAAACTGTTTTTT.

The V gene is TRBV30, the J gene TRBJ2-5, with a weak D call TRBD1 (6 bases). The V gene's germline CDR1 is GTSNPN and CDR2 SVGIG (reference sequence). CDR3 length: 14 residues. V lost 0 bases to trimming and J lost 3 bases, with 11 bases between them. The CDR3 reads CAWSVQTGKETQYF. Here the CDR3 DNA reads TGTGCCTGGAGTGTACAAACAGGGAAAGAGACCCAGTACTTC.

As DNA, the CDR3 is TGTGCCAGCAGTTGGGGGTCGGGAGGGCGTAATTACAATGAGCAGTTCTTC. Protein product: CASSWGSGGRNYNEQFF. The chain has TRBV27 and TRBJ2-1; 8 positions match TRBD2. Germline CDR1 reads MNHEY; CDR2 reads SMNVEV (reference sequence). Trimming at V came to 4 bases and at J to 4 bases, leaving 12 bases not matched to a gene. This CDR3 spans 17 amino acids.

V usage is TRBV6-5 and J usage is TRBJ2-2; the match to TRBD2 covers 8 bases. The junction had 3 bases not matched to a gene; V was cut back by 0 bases and J by 3 bases. CDR1 is MNHEY, CDR2 SVGAGI, per germline. The CDR3 extends over 16 amino acids. Here the CDR3 DNA reads TGTGCCAGCAGTTACTCACGGGGGGGGTACACCGGGGAGCTGTTTTTT. Protein sequence: CASSYSRGGYTGELFF.

This sequence joins TRBV10-3 and TRBJ2-1, with TRBD1 matching 8 bases. This CDR3 has 14 residues. Unmatched junction bases numbered 9, after V lost 6 bases and J lost 8 bases. Germline V CDR1 and CDR2: ENHRY, SYGVKD. The CDR3 DNA follows: TGTGCCATCAGAGACGGACAGGGCCCGGATGAGCAGTTCTTC. Translated: CAIRDGQGPDEQFF.

The gene calls are TRBV19 and TRBJ2-7; no reliable D call. The CDR3 runs 12 residues. Germline V gives CDR1 LNHDA, CDR2 SQIVND (reference sequence). Trimming removed 3 bases at V and 2 bases at J, with 5 bases between. The CDR3 sequence: CASSMRPYEQYF. CDR3 DNA sequence: TGTGCCAGTAGTATGCGGCCCTACGAGCAGTACTTC.

V is TRBV5-1 and J is TRBJ2-5, with D uncertain. The germline V gene has CDR1 SGHRS and CDR2 YFSETQ. The CDR3 has 12 amino acids. Trimming took 0 bases from V and 3 from J, leaving 3 bases between them. The CDR3 region has the DNA TGCGCCAGCAGCTTGGCCAAAGAGACCCAGTACTTC. Protein product: CASSLAKETQYF.

DNA of the CDR3: TGTGCCAGCAGCTTGGTGGGGGGGCCGGGCACAGATACGCAGTATTTT. It encodes CASSLVGGPGTDTQYF. The chain combines TRBV7-2 with TRBJ2-3; possible D gene TRBD2, 7 bases. Trimming left V 3 bases short and J 1 base short, with 14 bases between. The germline V gene encodes CDR1 SGHTA and CDR2 FQGNSA. This CDR3 contains 16 residues.

J is TRBJ2-2 and V is TRBV13; TRBD2 agrees at 7 bases. The CDR3 spans 17 residues. From germline, CDR1 is PRHDT and CDR2 FYEKMQ (reference sequence). V lost 4 bases and J lost 6; bases outside the gene matches: 14. CDR3 protein: CASSYAPGGLVSGELFF. CDR3 DNA: TGTGCCAGCAGCTATGCCCCCGGAGGACTAGTTTCCGGGGAGCTGTTTTTT.